Given below is one TCR beta chain in context. The germline V gene has CDR1 MDHEN and CDR2 SYDVKM. This CDR3 region has 15 residues. The germline V and J ends were trimmed by 5 bases and 0 bases, with 11 bases remaining between them. The repertoire was sequenced with immunoSEQ multiplex PCR; TCRdb's copy has only in-frame clones and lacks some. Of about 100,000 clones in the sample, 80% to 95% are singletons; the top ten hold 0.15%. The data belong to a study of siplizumab effects on memory and regulatory T cells. The genes are TRBV28 and TRBJ1-3; D unclear. The TCR was taken from a human donor in good health. What was sequenced was CD4+ T cells sorted from blood. The CDR3 bases are TGTGCCAGCAGTATGGGAGGAAGCTCTGGAAACACCATATATTTT. It yields the protein CASSMGGSSGNTIYF. Based on the CDR3 plus reference TRBV28 and TRBJ1-3, the full variable domain is DVKVTQSSRYLVKRTGEKVFLECVQDMDHENMFWYRQDPGLGLRLIYFSYDVKMKEKGDIPEGYSVSREKKERFSLILESASTNQTSMYLCASSMGGSSGNTIYFGEGSWLTVV.